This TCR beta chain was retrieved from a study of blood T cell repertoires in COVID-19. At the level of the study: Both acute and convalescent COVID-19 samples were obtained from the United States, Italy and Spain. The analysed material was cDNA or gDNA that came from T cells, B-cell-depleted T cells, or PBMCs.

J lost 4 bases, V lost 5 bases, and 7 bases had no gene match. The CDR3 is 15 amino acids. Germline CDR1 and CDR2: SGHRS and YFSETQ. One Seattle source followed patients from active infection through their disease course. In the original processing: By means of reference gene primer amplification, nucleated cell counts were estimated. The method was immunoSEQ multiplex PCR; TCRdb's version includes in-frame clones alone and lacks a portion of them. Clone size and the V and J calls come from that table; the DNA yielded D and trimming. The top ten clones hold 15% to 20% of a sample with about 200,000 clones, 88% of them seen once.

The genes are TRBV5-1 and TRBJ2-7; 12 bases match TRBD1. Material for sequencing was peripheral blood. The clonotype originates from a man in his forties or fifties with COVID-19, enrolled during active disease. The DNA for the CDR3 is TGCGCCAGCAGGTCCGGGACAGGGGGCGGGTACGAGCAGTACTTC. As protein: CASRSGTGGGYEQYF.